This T cell receptor beta chain was identified in a study of vaccination effects on CD4 cells after COVID-19. The study's findings and limits: Substantial clonal contraction characterized both infection- and vaccine-induced clones late after vaccination.

Antigen-specific CD4+ T cells were expanded with viral peptide pools in the ViraFEST assay before sequencing. Isolation of CD4+ T cells took place after around 10 days of culture. PCR showed that the person got SARS-CoV-2 infection at some point between March and December 2020. Each culture had half its medium swapped for IL-2 medium on days 3 and 7. Data came from immunoSEQ multiplex PCR; TCRdb stores just in-frame clones and leaves some out. This table holds 20,000 to 25,000 clones, approximately 73% found once. As regards this clone: Its antigen remains unknown.

The CDR3 length is 16 residues. The germline gives CDR1 MNHEY, CDR2 SMNVEV (reference sequence). V was cut by 5 bases and J by 0 bases, with 16 bases left in between. The source was CD4+ T cells from PBMCs cultured with a peptide pool, collected before COVID-19 vaccination. The J gene is TRBJ1-1, the V gene TRBV27; D is unresolved. This receptor was taken from a human donor who had a prior SARS-CoV-2 infection. DNA for the CDR3: TGTGCCAGCAGTCCGTATTTCAGGACTGTGAACACTGAAGCTTTCTTT. Protein: CASSPYFRTVNTEAFF.